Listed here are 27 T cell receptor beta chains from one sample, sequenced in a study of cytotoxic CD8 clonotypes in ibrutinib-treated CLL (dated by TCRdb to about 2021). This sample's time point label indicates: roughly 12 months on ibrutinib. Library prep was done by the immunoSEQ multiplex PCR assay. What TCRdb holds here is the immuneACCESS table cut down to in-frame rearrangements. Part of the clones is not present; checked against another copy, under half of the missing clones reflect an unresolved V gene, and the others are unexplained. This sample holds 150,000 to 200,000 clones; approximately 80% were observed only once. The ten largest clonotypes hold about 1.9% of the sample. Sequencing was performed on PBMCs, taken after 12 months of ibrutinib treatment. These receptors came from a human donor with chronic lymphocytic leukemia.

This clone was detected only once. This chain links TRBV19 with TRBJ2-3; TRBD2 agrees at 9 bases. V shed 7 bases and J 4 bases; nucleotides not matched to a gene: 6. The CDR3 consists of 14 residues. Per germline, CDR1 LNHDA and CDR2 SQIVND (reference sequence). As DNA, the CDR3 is TGTGCCAGTATGCGGGGGGGCTTGGCAGATACGCAGTATTTT. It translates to CASMRGGLADTQYF.

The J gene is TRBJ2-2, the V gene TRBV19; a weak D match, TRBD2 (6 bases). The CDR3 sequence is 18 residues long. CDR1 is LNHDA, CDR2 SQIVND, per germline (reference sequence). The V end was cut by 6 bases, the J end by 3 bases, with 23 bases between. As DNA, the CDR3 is TGTGCCAGTAGCCGGGGTATGGGCGGGGCTTCCGACACCGGGGAGCTGTTTTTT. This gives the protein CASSRGMGGASDTGELFF.

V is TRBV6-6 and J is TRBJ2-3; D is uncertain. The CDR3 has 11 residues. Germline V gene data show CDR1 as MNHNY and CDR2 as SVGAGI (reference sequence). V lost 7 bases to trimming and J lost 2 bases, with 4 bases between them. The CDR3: CASTATDTQYF. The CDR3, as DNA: TGTGCCAGCACGGCCACAGATACGCAGTATTTT.

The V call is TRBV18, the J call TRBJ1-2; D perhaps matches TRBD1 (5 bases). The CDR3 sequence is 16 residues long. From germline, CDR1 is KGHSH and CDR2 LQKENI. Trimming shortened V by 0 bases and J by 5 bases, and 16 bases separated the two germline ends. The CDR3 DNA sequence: TGTGCCAGCTCACCACCGGAGGGTCCCGGGACTTATGGCTACACCTTC. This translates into CASSPPEGPGTYGYTF. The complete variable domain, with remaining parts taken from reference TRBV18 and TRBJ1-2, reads NAGVMQNPRHLVRRRGQEARLRCSPMKGHSHVYWYRQLPEEGLKFMVYLQKENIIDESGMPKERFSAEFPKEGPSILRIQQVVRGDSAAYFCASSPPEGPGTYGYTFGSGTRLTVV.

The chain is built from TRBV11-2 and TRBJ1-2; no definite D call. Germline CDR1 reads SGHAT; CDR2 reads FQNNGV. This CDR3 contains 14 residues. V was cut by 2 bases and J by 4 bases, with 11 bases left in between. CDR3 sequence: CASSLNGRTYGYTF. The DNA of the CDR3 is TGTGCCAGCAGCTTAAATGGGCGGACCTATGGCTACACCTTC.

The CDR3 DNA reads as TGTGCCAGCAGCTTCGGGGATTCCACACGGGATACGCAGTATTTT. Protein sequence: CASSFGDSTRDTQYF. V gene TRBV7-2 combines with J gene TRBJ2-3; D possibly corresponds to TRBD2 (5 bases). CDR3 length: 15 amino acids. The germline gives CDR1 SGHTA, CDR2 FQGNSA. Trimming left V 3 bases short and J 6 bases short, with 16 bases between.

Here the CDR3 DNA reads TGTGCCAGCAGTCCGGCGACTCCCATTAGTGAGCAGTTCTTC. Translating gives CASSPATPISEQFF. V gene TRBV2 combines with J gene TRBJ2-1; no firm D call. From germline, CDR1 is SNHLY and CDR2 FYNNEI. The CDR3 extends over 14 amino acids. The ends were cut back, 5 bases at V and 9 bases at J, with 17 bases in the middle.

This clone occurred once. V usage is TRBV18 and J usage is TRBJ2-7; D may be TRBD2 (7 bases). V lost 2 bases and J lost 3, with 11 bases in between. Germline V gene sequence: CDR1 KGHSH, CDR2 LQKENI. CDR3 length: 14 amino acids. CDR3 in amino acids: CASSPGRGIYEQYF. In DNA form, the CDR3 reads TGTGCCAGCTCACCAGGGAGGGGGATCTACGAGCAGTACTTC. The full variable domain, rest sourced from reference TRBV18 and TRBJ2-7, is NAGVMQNPRHLVRRRGQEARLRCSPMKGHSHVYWYRQLPEEGLKFMVYLQKENIIDESGMPKERFSAEFPKEGPSILRIQQVVRGDSAAYFCASSPGRGIYEQYFGPGTRLTVT.

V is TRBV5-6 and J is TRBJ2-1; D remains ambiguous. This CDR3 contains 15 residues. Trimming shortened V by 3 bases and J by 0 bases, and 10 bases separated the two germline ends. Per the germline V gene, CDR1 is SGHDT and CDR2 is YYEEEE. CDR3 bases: TGTGCCAGCAGCTACTACTCCAGCTCCTACAATGAGCAGTTCTTC. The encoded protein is CASSYYSSSYNEQFF.

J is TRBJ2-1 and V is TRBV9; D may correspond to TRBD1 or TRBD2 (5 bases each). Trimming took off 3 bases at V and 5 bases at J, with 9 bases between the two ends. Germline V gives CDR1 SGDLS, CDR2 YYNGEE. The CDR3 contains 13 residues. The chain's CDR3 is CASSARDDNEQFF. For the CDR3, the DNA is TGTGCCAGCAGCGCTCGGGACGACAATGAGCAGTTCTTC.

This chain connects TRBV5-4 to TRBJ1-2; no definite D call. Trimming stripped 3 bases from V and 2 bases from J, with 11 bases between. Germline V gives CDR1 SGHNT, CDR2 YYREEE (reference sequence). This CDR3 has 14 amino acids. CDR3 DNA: TGTGCCAGCAGCTCCGGGTCCCCCAACTATGGCTACACCTTC. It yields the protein CASSSGSPNYGYTF.

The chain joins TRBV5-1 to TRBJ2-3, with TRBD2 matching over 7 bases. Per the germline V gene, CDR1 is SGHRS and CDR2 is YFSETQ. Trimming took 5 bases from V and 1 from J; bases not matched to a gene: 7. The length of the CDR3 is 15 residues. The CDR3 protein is CASRPRTSGTDTQYF. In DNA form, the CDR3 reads TGCGCCAGCAGGCCGCGCACTAGCGGCACAGATACGCAGTATTTT.

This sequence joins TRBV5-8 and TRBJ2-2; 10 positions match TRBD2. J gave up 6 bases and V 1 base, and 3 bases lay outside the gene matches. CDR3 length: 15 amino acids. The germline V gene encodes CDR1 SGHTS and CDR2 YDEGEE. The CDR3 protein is CASSLYGLAAGELFF. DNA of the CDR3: TGTGCCAGCAGCTTGTATGGACTAGCGGCCGGGGAGCTGTTTTTT.

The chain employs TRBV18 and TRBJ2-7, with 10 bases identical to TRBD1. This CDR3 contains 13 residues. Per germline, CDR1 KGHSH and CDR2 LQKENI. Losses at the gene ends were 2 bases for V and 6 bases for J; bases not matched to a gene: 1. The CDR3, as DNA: TGTGCCAGCTCACCAGACAGGGGGCGCGAGCAGTACTTC. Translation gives CASSPDRGREQYF.

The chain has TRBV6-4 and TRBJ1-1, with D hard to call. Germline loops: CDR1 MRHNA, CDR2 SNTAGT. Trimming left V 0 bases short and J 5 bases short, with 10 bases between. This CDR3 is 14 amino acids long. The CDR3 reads CASSDSVGATEAFF. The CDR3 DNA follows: TGTGCCAGCAGTGACTCTGTAGGAGCAACTGAAGCTTTCTTT.

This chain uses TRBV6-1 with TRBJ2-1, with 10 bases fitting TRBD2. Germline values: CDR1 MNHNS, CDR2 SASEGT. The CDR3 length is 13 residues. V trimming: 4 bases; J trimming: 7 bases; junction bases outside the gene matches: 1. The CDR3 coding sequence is TGTGCCAGCAGTGGGGGACTAGCGAATGAGCAGTTCTTC. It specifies CASSGGLANEQFF.

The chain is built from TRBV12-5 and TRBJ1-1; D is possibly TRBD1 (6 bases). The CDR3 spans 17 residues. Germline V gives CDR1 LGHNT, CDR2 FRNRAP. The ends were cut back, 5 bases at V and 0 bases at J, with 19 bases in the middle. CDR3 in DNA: TGTGCTAGTGGTGACGGGCAGGGGACCTACGTGAACACTGAAGCTTTCTTT. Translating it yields CASGDGQGTYVNTEAFF.

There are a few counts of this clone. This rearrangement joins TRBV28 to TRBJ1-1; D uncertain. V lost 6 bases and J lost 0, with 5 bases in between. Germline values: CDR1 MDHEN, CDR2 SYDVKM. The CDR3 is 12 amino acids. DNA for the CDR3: TGTGCCAGCAGGAAAATGAACACTGAAGCTTTCTTT. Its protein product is CASRKMNTEAFF.

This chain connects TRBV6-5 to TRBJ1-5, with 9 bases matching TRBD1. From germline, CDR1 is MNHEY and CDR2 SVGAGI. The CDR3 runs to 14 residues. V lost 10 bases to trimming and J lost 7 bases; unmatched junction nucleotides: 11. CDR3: CATNKQGAGQPQHF. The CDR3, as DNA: TGTGCCACCAACAAACAGGGGGCAGGCCAGCCCCAGCATTTT.

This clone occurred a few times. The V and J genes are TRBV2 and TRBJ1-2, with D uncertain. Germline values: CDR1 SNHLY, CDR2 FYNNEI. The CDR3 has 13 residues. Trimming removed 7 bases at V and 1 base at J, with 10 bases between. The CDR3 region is CASKTAVNYGYTF. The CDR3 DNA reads TGTGCCAGCAAAACAGCGGTTAACTATGGCTACACCTTC.

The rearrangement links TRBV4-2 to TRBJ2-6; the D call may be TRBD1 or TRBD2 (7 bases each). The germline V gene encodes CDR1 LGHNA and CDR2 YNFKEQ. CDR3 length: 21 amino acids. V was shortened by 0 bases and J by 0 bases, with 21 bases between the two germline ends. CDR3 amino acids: CASSQDFPGRGPVSGANVLTF. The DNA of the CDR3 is TGTGCCAGCAGCCAAGATTTCCCAGGGAGGGGGCCTGTCTCTGGGGCCAACGTCCTGACTTTC.

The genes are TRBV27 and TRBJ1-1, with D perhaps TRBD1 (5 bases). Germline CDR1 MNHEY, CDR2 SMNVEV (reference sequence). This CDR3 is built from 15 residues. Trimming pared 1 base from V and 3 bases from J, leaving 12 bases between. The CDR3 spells CASSLLWRGDTEAFF. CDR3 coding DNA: TGTGCCAGCAGTTTATTGTGGAGAGGGGACACTGAAGCTTTCTTT.

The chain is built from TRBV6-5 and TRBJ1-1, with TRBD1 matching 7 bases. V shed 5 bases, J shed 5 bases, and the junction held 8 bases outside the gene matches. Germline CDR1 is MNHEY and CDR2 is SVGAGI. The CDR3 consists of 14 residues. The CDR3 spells CASSTKTGRTEAFF. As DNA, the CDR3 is TGTGCCAGCAGTACAAAGACAGGGAGGACTGAAGCTTTCTTT.

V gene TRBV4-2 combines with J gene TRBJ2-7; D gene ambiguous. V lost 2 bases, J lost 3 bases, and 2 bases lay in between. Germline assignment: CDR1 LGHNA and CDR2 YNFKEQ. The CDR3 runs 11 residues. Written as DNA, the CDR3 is TGTGCCAGCAGCCAAAACTACGAGCAGTACTTC. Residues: CASSQNYEQYF.

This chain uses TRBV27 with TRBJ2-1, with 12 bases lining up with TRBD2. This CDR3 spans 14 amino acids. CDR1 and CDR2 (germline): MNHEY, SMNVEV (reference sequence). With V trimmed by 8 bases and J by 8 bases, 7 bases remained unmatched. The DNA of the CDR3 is TGTGCCAGCTCCGGACTAGCGGGGTGGGATGAGCAGTTCTTC. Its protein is CASSGLAGWDEQFF.

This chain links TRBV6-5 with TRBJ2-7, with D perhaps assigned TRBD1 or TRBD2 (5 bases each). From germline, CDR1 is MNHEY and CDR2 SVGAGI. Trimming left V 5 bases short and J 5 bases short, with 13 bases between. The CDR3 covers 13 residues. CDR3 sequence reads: CASSTLGTHEQYF. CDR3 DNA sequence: TGTGCCAGCAGTACGTTAGGGACCCACGAGCAGTACTTC.

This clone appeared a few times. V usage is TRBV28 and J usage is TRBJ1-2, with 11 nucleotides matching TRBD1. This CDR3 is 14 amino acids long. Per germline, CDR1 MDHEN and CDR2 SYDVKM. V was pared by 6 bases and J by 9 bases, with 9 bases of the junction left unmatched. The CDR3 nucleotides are TGTGCCAGCAGATTCCCCGGGACAGGGGGAAGCTACACCTTC. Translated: CASRFPGTGGSYTF.